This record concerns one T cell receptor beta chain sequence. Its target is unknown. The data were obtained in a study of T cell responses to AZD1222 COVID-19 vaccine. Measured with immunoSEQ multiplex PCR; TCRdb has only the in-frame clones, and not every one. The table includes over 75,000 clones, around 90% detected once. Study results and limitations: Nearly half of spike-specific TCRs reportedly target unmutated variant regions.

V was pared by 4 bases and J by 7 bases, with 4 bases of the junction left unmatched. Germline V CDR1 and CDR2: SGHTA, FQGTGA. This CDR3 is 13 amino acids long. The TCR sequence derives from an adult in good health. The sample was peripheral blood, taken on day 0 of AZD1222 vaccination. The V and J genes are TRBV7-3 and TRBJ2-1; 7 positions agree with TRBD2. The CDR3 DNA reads TGTGCCAGCAGCTCGACTAGCCTGAATGAGCAGTTCTTC. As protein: CASSSTSLNEQFF.